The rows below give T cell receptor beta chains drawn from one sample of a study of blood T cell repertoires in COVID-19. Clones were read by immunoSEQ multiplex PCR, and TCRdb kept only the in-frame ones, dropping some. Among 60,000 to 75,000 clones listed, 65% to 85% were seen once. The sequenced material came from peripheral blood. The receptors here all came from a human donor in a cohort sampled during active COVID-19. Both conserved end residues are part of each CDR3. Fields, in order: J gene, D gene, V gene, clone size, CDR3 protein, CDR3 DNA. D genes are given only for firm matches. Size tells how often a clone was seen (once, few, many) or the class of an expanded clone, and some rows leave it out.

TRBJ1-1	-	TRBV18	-	CASSPTTGLNTEAFF	TGTGCCAGCTCACCAACGACAGGATTGAACACTGAAGCTTTCTTT
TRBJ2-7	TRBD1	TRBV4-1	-	CASSQDRGQGNDEQYF	TGCGCCAGCAGCCAAGATAGGGGACAGGGGAACGACGAGCAGTACTTC
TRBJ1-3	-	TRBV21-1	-	CASSARDRAGGNTIYF	TGTGCCAGCAGCGCGCGGGACAGGGCGGGGGGAAACACCATATATTTT
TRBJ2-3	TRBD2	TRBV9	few	CASSVTGGPGNTQYF	TGTGCCAGCAGCGTAACGGGAGGGCCCGGGAATACGCAGTATTTT
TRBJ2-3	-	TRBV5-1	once	CASSFRGWGTDTQYF	TGCGCCAGCAGCTTCAGGGGTTGGGGCACAGATACGCAGTATTTT
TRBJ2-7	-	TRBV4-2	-	CASSHQYRDSYEQYF	TGTGCCAGCAGCCACCAATACAGGGATTCCTACGAGCAGTACTTC
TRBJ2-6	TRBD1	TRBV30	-	CAWQGTGGAGGANVLTF	TGTGCGTGGCAAGGGACAGGGGGCGCTGGTGGGGCCAACGTCCTGACTTTC
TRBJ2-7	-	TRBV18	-	CASSPPSSSYEQYF	TGTGCCAGCTCACCACCGAGTAGTTCCTACGAGCAGTACTTC
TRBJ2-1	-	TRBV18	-	CASSLRVPGEGLEQFF	TGTGCCAGCTCTCTACGTGTTCCGGGAGAGGGTCTTGAGCAGTTCTTC
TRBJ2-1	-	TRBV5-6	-	CASSGPGGSSSYNEQFF	TGTGCCAGCAGCGGGCCAGGAGGGTCCAGCTCCTACAATGAGCAGTTCTTC
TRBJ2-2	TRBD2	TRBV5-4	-	CASSLEAGANTGELFF	TGTGCCAGCAGCTTGGAAGCGGGAGCGAACACCGGGGAGCTGTTTTTT
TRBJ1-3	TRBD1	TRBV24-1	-	CATSDDWDRGNTIYF	TGTGCCACCAGTGATGATTGGGACAGAGGAAACACCATATATTTT
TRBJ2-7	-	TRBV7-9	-	CASSSSLEVSSYEQYF	TGTGCCAGCAGCTCGAGCCTGGAGGTGAGCTCCTACGAGCAGTACTTC
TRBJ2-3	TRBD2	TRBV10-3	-	CAIRPSGGTDTQYF	TGTGCCATCAGGCCTAGCGGGGGCACAGATACGCAGTATTTT
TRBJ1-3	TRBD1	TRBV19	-	CASETGGSGNTIYF	TGTGCCAGTGAGACAGGGGGCTCTGGAAACACCATATATTTT
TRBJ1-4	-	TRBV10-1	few	CASSGSGGKLFF	TGCGCCAGCAGTGGATCGGGAGGAAAACTGTTTTTT
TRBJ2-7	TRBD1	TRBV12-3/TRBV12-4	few	CASSLGQGHEQYF	TGTGCCAGCAGTCTGGGACAGGGCCACGAGCAGTACTTC
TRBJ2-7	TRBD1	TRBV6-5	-	CASSRQGVYEQYF	TGTGCCAGCAGCCGACAGGGGGTCTACGAGCAGTACTTC
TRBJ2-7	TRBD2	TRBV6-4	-	CASSSIAGGPGEQYF	TGTGCCAGCAGTTCCATAGCGGGGGGGCCCGGCGAGCAGTACTTC
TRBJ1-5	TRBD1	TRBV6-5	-	CASSYSAQGAGQPQHF	TGTGCCAGCAGTTACTCGGCCCAGGGGGCCGGGCAGCCCCAGCATTTT
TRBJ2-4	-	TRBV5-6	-	CASSLQRDIQYF	TGTGCCAGCAGCTTGCAGAGGGACATTCAGTACTTC
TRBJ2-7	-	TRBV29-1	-	CSANSGYEQYF	TGCAGCGCTAACAGCGGGTACGAGCAGTACTTC
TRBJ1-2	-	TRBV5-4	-	CASSQEQGSGYTF	TGTGCCAGCAGCCAAGAACAGGGTTCCGGCTACACCTTC
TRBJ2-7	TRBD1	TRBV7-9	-	CASSFDRVRQYF	TGTGCCAGCAGCTTCGACAGGGTTCGGCAGTACTTC
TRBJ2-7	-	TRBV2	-	CASRSRAYLYEQYF	TGTGCCAGCAGATCTCGAGCTTACCTCTACGAGCAGTACTTC
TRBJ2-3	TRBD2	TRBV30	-	CAWNLGGGTDTQYF	TGTGCCTGGAACCTGGGGGGGGGCACAGATACGCAGTATTTT
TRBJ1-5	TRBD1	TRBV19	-	CASSVGQVSNQPQHF	TGTGCCAGTAGTGTTGGACAGGTTAGCAATCAGCCCCAGCATTTT
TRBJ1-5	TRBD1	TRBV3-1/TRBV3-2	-	CASSRTGAQPQHF	TGTGCCAGCAGCCGGACAGGGGCCCAGCCCCAGCATTTT
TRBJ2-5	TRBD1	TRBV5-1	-	CASTQTGTGEETQYF	TGCGCCAGCACCCAAACCGGGACAGGGGAAGAGACCCAGTACTTC
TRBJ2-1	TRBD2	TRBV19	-	CASSPRGQRGGVEQFF	TGTGCCAGTAGTCCCCGCGGCCAGCGGGGGGGCGTGGAGCAGTTCTTC
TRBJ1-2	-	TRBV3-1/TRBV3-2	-	CASSHGGGGYTF	TGTGCCAGCAGCCATGGTGGGGGCGGCTACACCTTC
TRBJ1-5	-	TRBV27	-	CASRSAGAGNQPQHF	TGTGCCAGCAGGTCAGCGGGGGCCGGCAATCAGCCCCAGCATTTT
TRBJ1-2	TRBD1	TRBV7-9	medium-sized	CASIQQGPSEGYTF	TGTGCCAGCATCCAACAGGGGCCCTCTGAGGGCTACACCTTC
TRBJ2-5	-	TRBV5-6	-	CASSLAWAGIRETQYF	TGTGCCAGCAGCTTGGCCTGGGCAGGGATAAGGGAGACCCAGTACTTC
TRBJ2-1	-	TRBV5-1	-	CASSFDSYNEQFF	TGCGCCAGCAGCTTCGACAGCTACAATGAGCAGTTCTTC
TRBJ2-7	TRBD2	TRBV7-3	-	CASSLWAGGGYEQYF	TGTGCCAGCAGCTTATGGGCGGGGGGCGGCTACGAGCAGTACTTC
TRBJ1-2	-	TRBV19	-	CASTGGHGYGYTF	TGTGCCAGCACGGGGGGGCATGGGTATGGCTACACCTTC
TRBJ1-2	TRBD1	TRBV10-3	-	CAISVTGEDGYTF	TGTGCCATCAGTGTGACAGGGGAGGATGGCTACACCTTC
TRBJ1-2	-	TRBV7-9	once	CASSFSATNYGYTF	TGTGCCAGCAGCTTCAGTGCCACTAACTATGGCTACACCTTC
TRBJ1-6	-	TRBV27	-	CASSLSLNSPLHF	TGTGCCAGCAGTTTATCCCTAAATTCACCCCTCCACTTT
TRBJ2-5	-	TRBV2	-	CASSLDIYYQETQYF	TGTGCCAGCAGCTTGGACATCTACTACCAAGAGACCCAGTACTTC
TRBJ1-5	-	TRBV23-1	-	CASSQGDTTSYSNQPQHF	TGCGCCAGCAGTCAAGGCGACACCACCTCTTACAGCAATCAGCCCCAGCATTTT
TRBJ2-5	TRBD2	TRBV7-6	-	CASSPRGGYTRETQYF	TGTGCCAGCAGCCCCCGGGGGGGATATACTAGGGAGACCCAGTACTTC
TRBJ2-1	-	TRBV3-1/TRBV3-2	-	CASSQAARGEQFF	TGTGCCAGCAGCCAAGCCGCTCGCGGTGAGCAGTTCTTC
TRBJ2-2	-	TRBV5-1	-	CASSSWANTGELFF	TGCGCCAGCAGCTCCTGGGCCAACACCGGGGAGCTGTTTTTT
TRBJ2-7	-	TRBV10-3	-	CAISEDSYEQYF	TGTGCCATCAGTGAGGACAGCTACGAGCAGTACTTC
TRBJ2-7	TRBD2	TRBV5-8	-	CASSRDPAGGYEQYF	TGTGCCAGCAGCCGGGATCCAGCGGGGGGCTACGAGCAGTACTTC
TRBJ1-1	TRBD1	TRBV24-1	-	CATSEPQGDSRNTEAFF	TGTGCCACCAGTGAGCCTCAGGGGGACAGTCGGAACACTGAAGCTTTCTTT
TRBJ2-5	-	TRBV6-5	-	CASNVRGTSQETQYF	TGTGCCAGCAATGTCCGTGGGACTTCACAAGAGACCCAGTACTTC
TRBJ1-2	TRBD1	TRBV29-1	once	CSVGQGARNYGYTF	TGCAGCGTCGGGCAGGGGGCGCGGAACTATGGCTACACCTTC
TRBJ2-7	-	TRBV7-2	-	CASSLAGTNYEQYF	TGTGCCAGCAGCTTGGCGGGGACGAATTACGAGCAGTACTTC
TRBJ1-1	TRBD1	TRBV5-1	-	CASSLGFFPGQGGTEAFF	TGCGCCAGCAGCTTGGGTTTCTTTCCGGGACAGGGGGGGACTGAAGCTTTCTTT
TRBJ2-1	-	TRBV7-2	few	CASNKGHVSYNEQFF	TGTGCCAGCAATAAGGGACATGTCTCCTACAATGAGCAGTTCTTC